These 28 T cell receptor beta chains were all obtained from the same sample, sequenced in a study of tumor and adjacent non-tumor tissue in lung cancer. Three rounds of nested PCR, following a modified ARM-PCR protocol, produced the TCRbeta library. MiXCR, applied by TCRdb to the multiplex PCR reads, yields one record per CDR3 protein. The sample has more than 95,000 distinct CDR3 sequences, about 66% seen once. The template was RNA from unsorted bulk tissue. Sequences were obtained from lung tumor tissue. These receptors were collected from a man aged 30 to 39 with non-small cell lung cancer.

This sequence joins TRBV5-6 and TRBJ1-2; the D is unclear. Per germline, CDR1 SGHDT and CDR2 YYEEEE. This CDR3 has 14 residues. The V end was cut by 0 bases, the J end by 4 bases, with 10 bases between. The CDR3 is CASSLGRESYGYTF. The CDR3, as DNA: TGTGCCAGCAGCTTGGGGAGGGAGTCCTATGGCTACACCTTC.

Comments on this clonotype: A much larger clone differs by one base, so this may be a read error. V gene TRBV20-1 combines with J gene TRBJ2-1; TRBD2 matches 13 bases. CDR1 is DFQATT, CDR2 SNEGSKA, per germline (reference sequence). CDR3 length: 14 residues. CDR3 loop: CSARTSGGLNGQFF. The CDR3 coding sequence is TGCAGTGCTAGGACTAGCGGGGGGCTAAATGGGCAGTTCTTC.

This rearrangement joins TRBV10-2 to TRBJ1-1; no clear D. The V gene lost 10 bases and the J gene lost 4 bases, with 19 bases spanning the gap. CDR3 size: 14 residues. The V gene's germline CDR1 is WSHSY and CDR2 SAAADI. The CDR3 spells CANCVESGITEAFF. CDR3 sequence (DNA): TGCGCCAACTGTGTAGAGTCGGGGATCACTGAAGCTTTCTTT.

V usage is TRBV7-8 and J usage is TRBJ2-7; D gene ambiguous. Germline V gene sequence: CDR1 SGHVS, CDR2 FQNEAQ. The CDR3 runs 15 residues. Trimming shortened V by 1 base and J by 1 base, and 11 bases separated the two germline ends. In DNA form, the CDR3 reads TGTGCCAGCAGCTTAGGGGCCTACTATTCCTACGAGCAGTACTTC. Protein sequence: CASSLGAYYSYEQYF.

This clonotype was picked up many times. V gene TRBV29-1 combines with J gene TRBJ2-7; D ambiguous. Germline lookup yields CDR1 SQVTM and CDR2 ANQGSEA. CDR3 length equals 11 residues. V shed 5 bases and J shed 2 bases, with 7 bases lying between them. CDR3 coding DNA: TGCAGCGTTCGGCAGACCTACGAGCAGTACTTC. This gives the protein CSVRQTYEQYF.

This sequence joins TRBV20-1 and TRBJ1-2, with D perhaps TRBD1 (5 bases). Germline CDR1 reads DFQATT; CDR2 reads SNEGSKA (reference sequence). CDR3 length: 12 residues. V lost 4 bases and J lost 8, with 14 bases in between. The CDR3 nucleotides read TGCAGTGCTATAGGACAAGGGAAAGGCTACACCTTC. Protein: CSAIGQGKGYTF.

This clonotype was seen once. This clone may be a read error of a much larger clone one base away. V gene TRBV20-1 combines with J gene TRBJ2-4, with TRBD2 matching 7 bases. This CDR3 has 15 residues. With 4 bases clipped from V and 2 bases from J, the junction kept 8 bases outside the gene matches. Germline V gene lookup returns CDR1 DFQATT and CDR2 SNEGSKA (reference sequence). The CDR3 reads CSATPGGVTKNIQYF. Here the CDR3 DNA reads TGCAGTGCTACCCCGGGGGGAGTAACCAAAAACATTCAGTACTTC.

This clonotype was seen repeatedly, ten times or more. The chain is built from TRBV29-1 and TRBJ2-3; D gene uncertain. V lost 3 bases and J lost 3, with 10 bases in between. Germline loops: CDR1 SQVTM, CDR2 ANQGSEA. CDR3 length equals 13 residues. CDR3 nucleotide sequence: TGCAGCGTTGATCAGGCGAAAACAGATACGCAGTATTTT. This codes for CSVDQAKTDTQYF.

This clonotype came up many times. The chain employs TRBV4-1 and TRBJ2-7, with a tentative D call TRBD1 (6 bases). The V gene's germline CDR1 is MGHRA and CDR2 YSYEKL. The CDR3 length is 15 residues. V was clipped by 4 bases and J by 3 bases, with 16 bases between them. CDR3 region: CASSLAPGQSYEQYF. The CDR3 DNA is TGCGCCAGCAGCCTCGCACCCGGACAGAGCTACGAGCAGTACTTC.

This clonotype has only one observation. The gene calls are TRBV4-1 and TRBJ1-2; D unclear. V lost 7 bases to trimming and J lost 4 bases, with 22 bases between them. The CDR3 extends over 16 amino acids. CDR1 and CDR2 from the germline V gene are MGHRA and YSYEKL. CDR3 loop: CASIHGRDSLGYGYTF. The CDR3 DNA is TGCGCCAGCATCCACGGTAGGGATTCGCTCGGCTATGGCTACACCTTC.

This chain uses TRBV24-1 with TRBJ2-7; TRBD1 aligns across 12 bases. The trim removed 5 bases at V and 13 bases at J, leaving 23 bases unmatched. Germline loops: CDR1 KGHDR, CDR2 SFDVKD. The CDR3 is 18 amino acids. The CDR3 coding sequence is TGTGCCACCAGTGCCCCGGGACAGGGGGCGCGAGGGGCCTACGGGCAATACTTC. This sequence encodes CATSAPGQGARGAYGQYF.

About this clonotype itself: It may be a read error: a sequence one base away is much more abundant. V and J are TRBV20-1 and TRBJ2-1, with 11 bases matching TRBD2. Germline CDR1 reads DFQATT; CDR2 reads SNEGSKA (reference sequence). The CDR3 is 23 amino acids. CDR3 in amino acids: CSATLHLGASGRWSGRSYSEQFF. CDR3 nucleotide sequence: TGCAGTGCTACCTTGCACCTAGGGGCTAGCGGGAGGTGGAGCGGCCGCTCCTACAGTGAGCAGTTCTTC.

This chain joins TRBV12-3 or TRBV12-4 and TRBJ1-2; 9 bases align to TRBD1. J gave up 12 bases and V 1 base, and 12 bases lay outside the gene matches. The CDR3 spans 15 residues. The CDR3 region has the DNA TGTGCCAGCAGTTTAGGTAACAGGGGGCTAGGAGGCCACACCTTC. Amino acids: CASSLGNRGLGGHTF.

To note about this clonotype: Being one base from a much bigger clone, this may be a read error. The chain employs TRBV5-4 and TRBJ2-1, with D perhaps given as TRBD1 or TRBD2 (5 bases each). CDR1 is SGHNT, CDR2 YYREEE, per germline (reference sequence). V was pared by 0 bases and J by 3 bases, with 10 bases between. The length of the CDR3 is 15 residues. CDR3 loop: CASSLEGPRYNEQFF. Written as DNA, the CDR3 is TGTGCCAGCAGCTTGGAGGGACCCCGCTACAATGAGCAGTTCTTC.

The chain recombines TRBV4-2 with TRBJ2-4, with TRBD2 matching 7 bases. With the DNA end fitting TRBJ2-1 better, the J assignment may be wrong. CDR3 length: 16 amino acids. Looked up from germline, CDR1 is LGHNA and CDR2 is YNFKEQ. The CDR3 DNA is TGTGCCAGCAGCCAAGTGGGAGGGCCGGCCAAAAACATTCAGTTCTTC. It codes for CASSQVGGPAKNIQFF.

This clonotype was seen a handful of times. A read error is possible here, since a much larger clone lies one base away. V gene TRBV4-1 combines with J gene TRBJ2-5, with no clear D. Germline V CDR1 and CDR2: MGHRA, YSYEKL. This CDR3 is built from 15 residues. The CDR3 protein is CASSQDGQDQEAQYF. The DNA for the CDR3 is TGCGCCAGCAGCCAAGATGGGCAGGATCAAGAGGCCCAGTACTTC.

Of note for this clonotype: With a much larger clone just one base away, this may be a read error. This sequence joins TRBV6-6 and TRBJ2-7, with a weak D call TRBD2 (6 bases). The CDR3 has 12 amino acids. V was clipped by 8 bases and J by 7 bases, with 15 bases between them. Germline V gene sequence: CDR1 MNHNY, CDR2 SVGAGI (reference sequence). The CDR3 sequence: CASRERSEEQYF. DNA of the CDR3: TGTGCCAGCCGGGAGAGGAGTGAGGAGCAGTACTTC.

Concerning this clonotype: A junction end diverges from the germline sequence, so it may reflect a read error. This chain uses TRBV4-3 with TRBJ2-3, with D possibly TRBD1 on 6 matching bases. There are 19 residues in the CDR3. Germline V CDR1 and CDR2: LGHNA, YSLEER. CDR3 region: CASSQESTGRSMGTDTQYF. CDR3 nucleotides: TGCGCCAGCAGCCAAGAATCCACAGGGAGATCTATGGGCACGGATACGCAGTATTTT.

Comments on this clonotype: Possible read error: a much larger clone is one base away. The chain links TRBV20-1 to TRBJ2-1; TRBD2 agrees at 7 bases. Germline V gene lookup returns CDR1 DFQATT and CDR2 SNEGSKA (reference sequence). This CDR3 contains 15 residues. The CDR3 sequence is CSARVGASGNNDQFF. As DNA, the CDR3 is TGCAGTGCTAGAGTTGGGGCTAGCGGAAACAATGACCAGTTCTTC.

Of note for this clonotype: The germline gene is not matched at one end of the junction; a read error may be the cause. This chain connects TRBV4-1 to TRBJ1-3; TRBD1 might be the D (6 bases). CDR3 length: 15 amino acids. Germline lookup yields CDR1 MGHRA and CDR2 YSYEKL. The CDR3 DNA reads TGCGCCAGCAGCCAAAATCCAGGGGATGGAAACACCAAATATTTT. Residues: CASSQNPGDGNTKYF.

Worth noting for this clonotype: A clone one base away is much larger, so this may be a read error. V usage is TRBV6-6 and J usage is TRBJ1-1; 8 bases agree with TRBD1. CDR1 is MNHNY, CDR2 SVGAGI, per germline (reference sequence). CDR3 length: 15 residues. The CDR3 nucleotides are TGTGCCAGCAGTATTCGACAGGGGACGTACACTGTAGCTTTCTTT. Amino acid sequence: CASSIRQGTYTVAFF.

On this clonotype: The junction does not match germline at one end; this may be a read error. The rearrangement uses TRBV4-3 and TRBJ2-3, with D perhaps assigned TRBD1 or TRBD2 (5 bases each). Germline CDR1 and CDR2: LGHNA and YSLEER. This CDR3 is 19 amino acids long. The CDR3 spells CASSQESAGSSMGTDTQYF. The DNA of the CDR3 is TGCGCTAGCAGCCAGGAATCTGCAGGGAGTTCTATGGGCACAGATACGCAGTATTTT.

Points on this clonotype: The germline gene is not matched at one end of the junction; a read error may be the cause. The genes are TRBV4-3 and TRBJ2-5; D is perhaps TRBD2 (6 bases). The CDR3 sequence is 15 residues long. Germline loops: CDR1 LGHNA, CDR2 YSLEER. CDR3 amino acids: CASSLAEGLVETHYF. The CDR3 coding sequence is TGCGCCAGCAGCCTAGCGGAGGGGCTAGTAGAGACCCACTACTTC.

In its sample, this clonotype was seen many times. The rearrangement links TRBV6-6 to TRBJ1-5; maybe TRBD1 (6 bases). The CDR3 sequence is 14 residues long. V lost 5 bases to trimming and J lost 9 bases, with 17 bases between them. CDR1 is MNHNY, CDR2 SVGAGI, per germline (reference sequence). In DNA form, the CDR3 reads TGTGCCAGCAGTCCCACAGGGCCCCTAGGGCCCCAGCATTTT. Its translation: CASSPTGPLGPQHF.

The CDR3 region is CASSLDRAGYGYTF. The CDR3 coding sequence is TGCGCCAGCAGCTTGGACAGGGCTGGCTATGGCTACACCTTC. The rearrangement uses TRBV5-1 and TRBJ1-2; D is perhaps TRBD1 (6 bases). CDR1 and CDR2 from the germline V gene are SGHRS and YFSETQ. V was pared by 0 bases and J by 4 bases, with 10 bases between. CDR3 length: 14 residues.

CDR3 residues: CASSREVLAVAEQFF. CDR3 sequence (DNA): TGTGCCAGTAGTCGAGAGGTACTAGCGGTCGCTGAGCAGTTCTTC. J is TRBJ2-1 and V is TRBV11-2; 8 bases are shared with TRBD2. The CDR3 has 15 residues. Trimming removed 9 bases from V and 9 bases from J; junction bases left unmatched: 16. Per the germline V gene, CDR1 is SGHAT and CDR2 is FQNNGV.

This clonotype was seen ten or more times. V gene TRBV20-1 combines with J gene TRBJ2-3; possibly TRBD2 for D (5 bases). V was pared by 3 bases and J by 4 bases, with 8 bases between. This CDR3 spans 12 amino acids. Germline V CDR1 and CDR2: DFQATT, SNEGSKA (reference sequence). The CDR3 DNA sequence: TGCAGTGCTAGCCGGACTTCAGATACGCAGTATTTT. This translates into CSASRTSDTQYF.

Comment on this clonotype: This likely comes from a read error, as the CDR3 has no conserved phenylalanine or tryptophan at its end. The CDR3, as DNA: TGTGCCAGCAGCCAGCCCATAGATACGCAGTATTCT. Protein product: CASSQPIDTQYS. The gene calls are TRBV11-2 and TRBJ2-3, with D unclear. Germline V gives CDR1 SGHAT, CDR2 FQNNGV. Trimming cost V 5 bases and J 5 bases, with 8 bases left between them. CDR3 length: 12 residues.